This T cell receptor beta chain emerged from a study of radiation and T cells in renal cell carcinoma. Study as a whole: Nephrectomy followed 15 Gy stereotactic body radiation by 4 weeks.

Using immunoSEQ multiplex PCR, the repertoire was profiled, and TCRdb retains in-frame clones only, with some absent. In the table there are about 49,000 clones, 83% of which are singletons. The V gene's germline CDR1 is SGHDT and CDR2 YYEEEE. The CDR3 covers 11 residues. The germline V and J ends were trimmed by 4 bases and 8 bases, with 9 bases remaining between them. Time point here: baseline pretreatment blood. The treatment: 15 Gy SBRT to primary tumor, nephrectomy 4 weeks later. The sequence came from a woman in her 70s with renal cell carcinoma. V and J are TRBV5-6 and TRBJ2-5; perhaps TRBD1 as D (5 bases). Sequencing was performed on blood, taken from a patient whose treatment included radiotherapy and nephrectomy. DNA of the CDR3: TGTGCCAGCAGCGTTGGACAAACCCAGTACTTC. The encoded protein is CASSVGQTQYF.